This TCR beta chain was identified in a study of blood T cell repertoires in COVID-19. Study at large: Some COVID-19 samples were acute and others convalescent; all came from the United States, Italy and Spain. Nucleic acid was either cDNA or gDNA, and it came from T cells, B-cell-depleted T cells, or PBMCs.

Per the authors' pipeline: Reference gene primer amplification gave estimated nucleated cell counts. Method: immunoSEQ multiplex PCR; TCRdb's copy keeps in-frame clones and lacks some. That table gives V, J and clone size, and the DNA gave D and trimming. This table has some 400,000 clones, nearly 90% appearing once. The receptor was isolated from a man aged 18 to 29 with active or convalescent COVID-19. The sequencing input was peripheral blood.

The CDR3 spells CASSLVFGTGRTDTQYF. The CDR3 DNA reads TGTGCCAGCAGCTTGGTATTCGGGACAGGCCGCACAGATACGCAGTATTTT. The chain combines TRBV5-6 with TRBJ2-3; 8 nucleotides agree with TRBD1. This CDR3 has 17 amino acids. The J segment lost 1 base and the V segment lost 0 bases, leaving 7 bases of the junction unmatched. Germline CDR1 SGHDT, CDR2 YYEEEE.